This T cell receptor beta chain derives from a study of T cells in Graves' hyperthyroidism and ophthalmopathy. The study, taken as a whole, reports: A model of 13 V-J features distinguished ophthalmopathy from stable hyperthyroidism.

The TCR beta CDR3 regions underwent amplification using RNA transcripts as the source. HTBI primers were the set used in a first-round RT-PCR of the TCR CDR3. One entry per CDR3 protein, called by TCRdb with MiXCR from the multiplex PCR reads. The sample has a few hundred thousand distinct CDR3 sequences; about 14% are singletons. This clonotype came up many times. Antigen unknown. Participants, patients aged 18 to 65, had newly diagnosed hyperthyroidism with a duration under 2 months. The blood sample was taken at first hyperthyroidism diagnosis, before any ophthalmopathy symptoms. Per the germline V gene, CDR1 is SGHAT and CDR2 is FQNNGV. The V end was cut by 4 bases, the J end by 2 bases, with 18 bases between. The CDR3 sequence is 16 residues long.

The V and J genes are TRBV11-2 and TRBJ2-7, with D possibly matching TRBD1 (5 bases). Material: blood. The sequence came from a woman aged 35 to 49 with Graves' hyperthyroidism that later progressed to Graves' ophthalmopathy. The CDR3 spells CASSSLVGRTTYEQYF. CDR3 sequence (DNA): TGTGCCAGCAGCTCGCTGGTGGGGCGAACTACCTACGAGCAGTACTTC.